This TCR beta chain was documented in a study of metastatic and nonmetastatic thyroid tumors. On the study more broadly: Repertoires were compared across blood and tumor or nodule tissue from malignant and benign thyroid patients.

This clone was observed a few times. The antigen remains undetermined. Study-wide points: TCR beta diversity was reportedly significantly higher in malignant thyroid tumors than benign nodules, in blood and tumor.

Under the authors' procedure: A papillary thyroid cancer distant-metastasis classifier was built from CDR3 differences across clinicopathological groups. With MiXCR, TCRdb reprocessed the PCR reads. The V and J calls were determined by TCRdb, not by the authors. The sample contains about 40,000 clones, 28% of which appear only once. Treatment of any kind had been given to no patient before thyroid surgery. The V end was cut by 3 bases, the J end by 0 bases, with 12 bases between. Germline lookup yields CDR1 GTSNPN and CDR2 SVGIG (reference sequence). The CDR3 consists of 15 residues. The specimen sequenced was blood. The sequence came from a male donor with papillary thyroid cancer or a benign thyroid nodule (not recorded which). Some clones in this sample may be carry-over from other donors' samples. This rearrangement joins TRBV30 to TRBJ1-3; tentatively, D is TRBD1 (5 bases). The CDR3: CAWSQGPFSGNTIYF. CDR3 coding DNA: TGTGCCTGGAGCCAGGGCCCCTTCTCTGGAAACACCATATATTTT. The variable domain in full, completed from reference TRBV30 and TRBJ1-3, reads SQTIHQWPATLVQPVGSPLSLECTVEGTSNPNLYWYRQAAGRGLQLLFYSVGIGQISSEVPQNLSASRPQDRQFILSSKKLLLSDSGFYLCAWSQGPFSGNTIYFGEGSWLTVV.